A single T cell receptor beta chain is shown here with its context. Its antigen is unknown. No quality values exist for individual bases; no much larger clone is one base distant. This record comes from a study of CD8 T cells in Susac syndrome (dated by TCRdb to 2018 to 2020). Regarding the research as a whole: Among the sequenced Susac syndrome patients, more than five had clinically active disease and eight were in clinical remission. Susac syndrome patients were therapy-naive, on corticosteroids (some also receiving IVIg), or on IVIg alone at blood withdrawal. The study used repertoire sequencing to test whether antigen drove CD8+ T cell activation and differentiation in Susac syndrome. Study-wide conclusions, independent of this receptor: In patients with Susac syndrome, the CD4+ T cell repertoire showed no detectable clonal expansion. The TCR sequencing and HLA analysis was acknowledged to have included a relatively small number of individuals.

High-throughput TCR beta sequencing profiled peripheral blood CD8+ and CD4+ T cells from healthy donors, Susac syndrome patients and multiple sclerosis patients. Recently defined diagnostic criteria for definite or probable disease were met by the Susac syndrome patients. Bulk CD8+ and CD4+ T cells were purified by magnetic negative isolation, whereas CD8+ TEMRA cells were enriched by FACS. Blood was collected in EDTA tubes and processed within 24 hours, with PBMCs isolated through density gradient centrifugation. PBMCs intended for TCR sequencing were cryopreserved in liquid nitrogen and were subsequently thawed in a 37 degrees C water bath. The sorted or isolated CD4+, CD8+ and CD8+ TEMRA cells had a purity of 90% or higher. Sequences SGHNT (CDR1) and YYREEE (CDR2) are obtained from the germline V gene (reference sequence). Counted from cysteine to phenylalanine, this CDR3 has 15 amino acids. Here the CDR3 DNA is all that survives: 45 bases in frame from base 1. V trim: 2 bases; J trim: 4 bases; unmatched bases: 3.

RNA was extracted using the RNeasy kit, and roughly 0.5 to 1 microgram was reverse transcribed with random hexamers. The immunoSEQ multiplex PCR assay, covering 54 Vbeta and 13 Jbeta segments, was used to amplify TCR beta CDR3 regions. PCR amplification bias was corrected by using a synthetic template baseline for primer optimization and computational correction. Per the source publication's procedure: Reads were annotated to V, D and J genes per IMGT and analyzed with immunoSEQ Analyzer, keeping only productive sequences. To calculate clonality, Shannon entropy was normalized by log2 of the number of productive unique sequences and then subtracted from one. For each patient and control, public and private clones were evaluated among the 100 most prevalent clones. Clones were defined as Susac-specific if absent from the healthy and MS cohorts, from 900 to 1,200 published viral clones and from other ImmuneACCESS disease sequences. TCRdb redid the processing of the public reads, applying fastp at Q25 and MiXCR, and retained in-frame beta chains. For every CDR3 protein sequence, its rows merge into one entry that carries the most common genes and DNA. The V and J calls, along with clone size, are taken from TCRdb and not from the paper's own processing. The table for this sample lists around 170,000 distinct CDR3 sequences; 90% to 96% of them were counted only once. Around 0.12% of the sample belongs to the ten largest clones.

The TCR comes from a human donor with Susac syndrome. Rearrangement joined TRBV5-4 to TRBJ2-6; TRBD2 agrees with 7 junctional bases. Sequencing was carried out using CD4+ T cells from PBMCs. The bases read TGTGCCAGCAGCTTTGCGGGAGCCGGGGCCAACGTCCTGACTTTC. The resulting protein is CASSFAGAGANVLTF.